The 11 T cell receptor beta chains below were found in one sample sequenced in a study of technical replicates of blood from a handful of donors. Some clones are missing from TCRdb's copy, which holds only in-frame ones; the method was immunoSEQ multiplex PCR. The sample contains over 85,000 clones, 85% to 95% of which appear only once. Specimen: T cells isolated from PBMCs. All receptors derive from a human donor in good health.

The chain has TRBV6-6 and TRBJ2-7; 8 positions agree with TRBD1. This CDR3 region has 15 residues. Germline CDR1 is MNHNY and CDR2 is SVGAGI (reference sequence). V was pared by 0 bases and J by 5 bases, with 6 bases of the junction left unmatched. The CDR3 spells CASSYSWQGADEQYF. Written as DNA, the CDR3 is TGTGCCAGCAGTTACTCTTGGCAGGGGGCGGACGAGCAGTACTTC.

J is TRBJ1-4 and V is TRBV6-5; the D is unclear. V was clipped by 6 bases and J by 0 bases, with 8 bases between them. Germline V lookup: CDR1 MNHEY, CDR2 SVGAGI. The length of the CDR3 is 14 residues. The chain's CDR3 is CASSPTPTNEKLFF. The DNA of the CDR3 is TGTGCCAGCAGCCCTACGCCAACTAATGAAAAACTGTTTTTT.

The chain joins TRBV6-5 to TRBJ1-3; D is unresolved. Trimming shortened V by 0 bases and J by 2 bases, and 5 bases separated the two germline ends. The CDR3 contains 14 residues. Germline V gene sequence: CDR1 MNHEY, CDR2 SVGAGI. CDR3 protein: CASSYSPAGNTIYF. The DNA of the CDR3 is TGTGCCAGCAGTTACTCCCCAGCTGGAAACACCATATATTTT.

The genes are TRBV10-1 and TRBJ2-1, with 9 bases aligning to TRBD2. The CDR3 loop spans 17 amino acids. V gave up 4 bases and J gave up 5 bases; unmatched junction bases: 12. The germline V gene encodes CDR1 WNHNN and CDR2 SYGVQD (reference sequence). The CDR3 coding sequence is TGCGCCAGCAGTGGAAGCGGGGGGCCCCACGCCGACAATGAGCAGTTCTTC. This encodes CASSGSGGPHADNEQFF.

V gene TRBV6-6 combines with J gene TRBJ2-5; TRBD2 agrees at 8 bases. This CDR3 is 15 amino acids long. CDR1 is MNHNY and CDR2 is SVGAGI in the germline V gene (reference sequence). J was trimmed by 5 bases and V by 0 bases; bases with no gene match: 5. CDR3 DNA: TGTGCCAGCAGTTACTCACCCCGGGGGGGGGAGACCCAGTACTTC. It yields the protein CASSYSPRGGETQYF.

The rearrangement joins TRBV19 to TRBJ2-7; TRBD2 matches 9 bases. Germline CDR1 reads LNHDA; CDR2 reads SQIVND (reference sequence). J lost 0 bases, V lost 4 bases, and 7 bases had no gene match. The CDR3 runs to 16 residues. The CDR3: CASSNTGTSFSYEQYF. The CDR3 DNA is TGTGCCAGTAGTAATACCGGGACTAGCTTCTCCTACGAGCAGTACTTC.

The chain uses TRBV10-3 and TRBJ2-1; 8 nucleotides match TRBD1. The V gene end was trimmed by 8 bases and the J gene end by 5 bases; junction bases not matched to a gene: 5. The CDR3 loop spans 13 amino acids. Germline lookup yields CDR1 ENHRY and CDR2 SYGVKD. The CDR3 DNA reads TGTGCCATCGCTAGACAGGGGAACAATGAGCAGTTCTTC. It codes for CAIARQGNNEQFF.

The CDR3 DNA is TGTGCCTGGAGTGTTAGCGGGGGGGGCGAGCAGTTCTTC. Translated, it gives CAWSVSGGGEQFF. The chain uses TRBV30 and TRBJ2-1; 11 nucleotides match TRBD2. CDR1 is GTSNPN and CDR2 is SVGIG in the germline V gene (reference sequence). The CDR3 is 13 residues long. V lost 0 bases and J lost 10; bases outside the gene matches: 2.

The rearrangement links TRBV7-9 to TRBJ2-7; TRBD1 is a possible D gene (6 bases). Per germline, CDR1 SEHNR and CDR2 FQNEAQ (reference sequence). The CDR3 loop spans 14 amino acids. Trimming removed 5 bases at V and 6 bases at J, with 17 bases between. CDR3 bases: TGTGCCAGCAGCCGAAATACAGGGAGAGGCGAGCAGTACTTC. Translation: CASSRNTGRGEQYF.

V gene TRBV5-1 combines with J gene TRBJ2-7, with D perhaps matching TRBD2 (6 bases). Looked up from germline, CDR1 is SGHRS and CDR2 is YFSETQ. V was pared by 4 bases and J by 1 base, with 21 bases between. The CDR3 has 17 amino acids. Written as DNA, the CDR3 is TGCGCCAGCAGCCCAAAGGACGGGGGATTAGATTCCTACGAGCAGTACTTC. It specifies CASSPKDGGLDSYEQYF.

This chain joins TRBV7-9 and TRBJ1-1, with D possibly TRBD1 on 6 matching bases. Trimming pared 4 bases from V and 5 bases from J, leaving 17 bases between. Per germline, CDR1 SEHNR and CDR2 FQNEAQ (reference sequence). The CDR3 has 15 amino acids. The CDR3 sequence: CASSSPRGGGTEAFF. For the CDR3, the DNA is TGTGCCAGCAGCTCTCCTAGGGGGGGAGGTACTGAAGCTTTCTTT.